The rows below give T cell receptor beta chains drawn from one sample of a study of blood T cell repertoires in COVID-19. Libraries were prepared by immunoSEQ multiplex PCR; TCRdb keeps only in-frame clonotypes and omits some of them. The sample includes approximately 220,000 clones, approximately 90% of them seen just once. The specimen sequenced was PBMCs or T cells enriched from blood (not recorded which). The receptors derive from a woman aged 18 to 35 in a cohort exposed to, infected with or recovered from COVID-19 (not recorded which). CDR3s include the opening cysteine and the closing phenylalanine or tryptophan. The D gene is left open where the match is weak. Not every row has a clone size; where given, it reads once, few, many or a size class.

v_gene	d_gene	abundance	j_gene	CDR3nt	CDR3aa
TRBV6-5	TRBD1	NA	TRBJ1-4	TGTGCCAGCACCGCCGGGACAGCGCGTGAAAAACTGTTTTTT	CASTAGTAREKLFF
TRBV19	TRBD1	NA	TRBJ2-7	TGTGCCAGTACCCCGTCCTGGACAGGGACCTACGAGCAGTACTTC	CASTPSWTGTYEQYF
TRBV28	TRBD2	NA	TRBJ2-3	TGTGCCAGCAGTTTATTAGGCAGCGGGGGGGCTGGGGATACGCAGTATTTT	CASSLLGSGGAGDTQYF
TRBV5-1	NA	NA	TRBJ2-2	TGCGCCAGCAGGGGTTCGGGTCCGACCGGGGAGCTGTTTTTT	CASRGSGPTGELFF
TRBV29-1	TRBD1	NA	TRBJ1-2	TGCAGCGTTGAAAATCCCGGGGACAGACCCTATGGCTACACCTTC	CSVENPGDRPYGYTF
TRBV5-6	NA	NA	TRBJ1-6	TGTGCCAGCCAGGGCCCCTATAATTCACCCCTCCACTTT	CASQGPYNSPLHF
TRBV3-1/TRBV3-2	TRBD2	few	TRBJ2-2	TGTGCCAGCAGCCACCCTAGCGGAAGAAACACCGGGGAGCTGTTTTTT	CASSHPSGRNTGELFF
TRBV19	NA	NA	TRBJ2-1	TGTGCCAGTAGTATGGACGGGAGTTCCTACAATGAGCAGTTCTTC	CASSMDGSSYNEQFF
TRBV7-9	NA	NA	TRBJ2-3	TGTGCCAGCAGCTTAGGTTCGAGCACTAGCACAGATACGCAGTATTTT	CASSLGSSTSTDTQYF
TRBV5-1	NA	NA	TRBJ2-7	TGCGCCAGCAGCCCCAGGGAGGAGCCCTACGAGCAGTACTTC	CASSPREEPYEQYF
TRBV2	TRBD1	NA	TRBJ1-6	TGTGCCAGCAGTTTAGAGACAGGGGAGAAATCACCCCTCCACTTT	CASSLETGEKSPLHF
TRBV6-5	NA	NA	TRBJ2-3	TGTGCCAGCTCTCCAGGGGCGAGAGATACGCAGTATTTT	CASSPGARDTQYF
TRBV29-1	NA	NA	TRBJ1-2	TGCAGCGTTGTAAAGGGGAAGGGCTACACCTTC	CSVVKGKGYTF
TRBV6-5	TRBD1	once	TRBJ1-4	TGTGCCAGCACGGGACAGGGGGATGAAAAACTGTTTTTT	CASTGQGDEKLFF
TRBV6-1	NA	NA	TRBJ2-7	TGTGCCAGCAGTGATCGGTACGAGCAGTACTTC	CASSDRYEQYF
TRBV6-5	TRBD2	NA	TRBJ2-7	TGTGCCAGCAGTTACGACGGGGGGAGATACGAGCAGTACTTC	CASSYDGGRYEQYF
TRBV14	NA	NA	TRBJ2-7	TGTGCCAGCAGCCAAGTAGGTAGCGGAGCGCCCCGGCAGTACTTC	CASSQVGSGAPRQYF
TRBV6-5	NA	NA	TRBJ2-7	TGTGCCAGCACCCCGAGGACAGCGAGCTCCTACGAGCAGTACTTC	CASTPRTASSYEQYF
TRBV5-1	TRBD2	NA	TRBJ2-1	TGCGCCAGCAGTGAGACTAGCGTCGGTGGGGAGCAGTTCTTC	CASSETSVGGEQFF
TRBV5-1	TRBD2	NA	TRBJ2-1	TGCGCCAGCAGCCGCGGGGGTGAGGGAGGGTACAATGAGCAGTTCTTC	CASSRGGEGGYNEQFF
TRBV29-1	TRBD1	NA	TRBJ1-1	TGCAGCGTCCCCGGGACAGTTAACACTGAAGCTTTCTTT	CSVPGTVNTEAFF
TRBV4-1	NA	NA	TRBJ1-1	TGCGCCAGCAGCCGCCCACAGGCGGGGGTCACTGAAGCTTTCTTT	CASSRPQAGVTEAFF
TRBV12-3/TRBV12-4	NA	NA	TRBJ2-7	TGTGCCAGCAGTGGCCTGGGGCCCTACGAGCAGTACTTC	CASSGLGPYEQYF
TRBV5-1	TRBD2	NA	TRBJ2-1	TGCGCCAGCAGCTGGGGACTAGTCAGCGGCAATGAGCAGTTCTTC	CASSWGLVSGNEQFF
TRBV24-1	NA	NA	TRBJ1-4	TGTGCCACCAGTGAAACCACAGGCTTCAAGGAAAAACTGTTTTTT	CATSETTGFKEKLFF
TRBV4-1	NA	few	TRBJ2-3	TGCGCCAGCAGCCAACTGCCGACTAGTCGGGGGTCAGATACGCAGTATTTT	CASSQLPTSRGSDTQYF